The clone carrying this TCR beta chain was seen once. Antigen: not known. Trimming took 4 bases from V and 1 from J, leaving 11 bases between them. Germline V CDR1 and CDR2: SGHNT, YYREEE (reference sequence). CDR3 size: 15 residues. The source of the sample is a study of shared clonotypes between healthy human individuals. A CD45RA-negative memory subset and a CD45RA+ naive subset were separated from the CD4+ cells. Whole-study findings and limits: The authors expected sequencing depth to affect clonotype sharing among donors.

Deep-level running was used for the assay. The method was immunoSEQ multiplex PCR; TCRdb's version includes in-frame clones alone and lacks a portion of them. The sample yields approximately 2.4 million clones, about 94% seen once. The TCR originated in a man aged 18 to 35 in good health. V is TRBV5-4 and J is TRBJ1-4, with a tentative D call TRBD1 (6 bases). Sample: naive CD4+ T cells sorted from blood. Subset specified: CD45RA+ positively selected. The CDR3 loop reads CASSIQGRTNEKLFF. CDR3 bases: TGTGCCAGCAGCATACAGGGCCGAACTAATGAAAAACTGTTTTTT.